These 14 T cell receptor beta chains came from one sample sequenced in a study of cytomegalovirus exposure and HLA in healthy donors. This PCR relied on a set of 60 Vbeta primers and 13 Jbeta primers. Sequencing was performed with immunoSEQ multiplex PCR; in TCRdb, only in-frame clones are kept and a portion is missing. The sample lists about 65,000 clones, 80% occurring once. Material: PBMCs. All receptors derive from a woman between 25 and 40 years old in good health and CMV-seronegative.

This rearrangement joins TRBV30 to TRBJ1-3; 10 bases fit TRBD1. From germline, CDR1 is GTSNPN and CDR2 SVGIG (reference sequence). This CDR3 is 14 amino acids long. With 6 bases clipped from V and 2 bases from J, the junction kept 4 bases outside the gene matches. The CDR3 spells CACQTGGPGNTIYF. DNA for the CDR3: TGTGCCTGCCAGACAGGGGGCCCTGGAAACACCATATATTTT.

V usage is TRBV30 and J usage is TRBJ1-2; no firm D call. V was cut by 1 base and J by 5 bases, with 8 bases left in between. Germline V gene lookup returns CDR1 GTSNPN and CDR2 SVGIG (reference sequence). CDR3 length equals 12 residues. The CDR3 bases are TGTGCCTGGAGTGCGTCGACTTATGGCTACACCTTC. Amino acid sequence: CAWSASTYGYTF.

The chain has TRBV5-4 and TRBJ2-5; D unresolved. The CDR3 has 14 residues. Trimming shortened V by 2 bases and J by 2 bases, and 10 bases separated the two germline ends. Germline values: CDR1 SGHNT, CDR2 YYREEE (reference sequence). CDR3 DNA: TGTGCCAGCAGCTTTGGTCAGGCACAAGAGACCCAGTACTTC. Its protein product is CASSFGQAQETQYF.

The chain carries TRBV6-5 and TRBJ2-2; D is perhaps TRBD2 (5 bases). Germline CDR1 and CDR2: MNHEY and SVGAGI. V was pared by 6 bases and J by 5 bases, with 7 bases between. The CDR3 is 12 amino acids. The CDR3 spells CASRRETGELFF. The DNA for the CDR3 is TGTGCCAGCAGGAGGGAAACCGGGGAGCTGTTTTTT.

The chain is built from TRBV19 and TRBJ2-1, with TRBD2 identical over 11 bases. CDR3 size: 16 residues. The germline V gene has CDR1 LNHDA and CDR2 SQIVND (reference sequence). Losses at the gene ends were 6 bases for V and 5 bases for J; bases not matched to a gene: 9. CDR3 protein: CASRLLAGVKHNEQFF. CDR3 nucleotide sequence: TGTGCCAGTAGATTACTAGCGGGAGTTAAGCACAATGAGCAGTTCTTC.

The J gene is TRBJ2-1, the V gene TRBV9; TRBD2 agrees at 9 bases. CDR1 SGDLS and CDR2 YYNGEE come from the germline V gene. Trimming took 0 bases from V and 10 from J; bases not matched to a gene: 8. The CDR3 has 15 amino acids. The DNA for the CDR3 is TGTGCCAGCAGCGTAGAACCTAGCGGGATCGGGGAGCAGTTCTTC. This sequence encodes CASSVEPSGIGEQFF.

The CDR3 loop is CASSLANNEQFF. CDR3 bases: TGTGCCAGCAGCTTAGCCAACAATGAGCAGTTCTTC. The J gene is TRBJ2-1, the V gene TRBV11-2; D is unclear. V was pared by 1 base and J by 5 bases, with 3 bases between. This CDR3 is 12 amino acids long. CDR1 is SGHAT, CDR2 FQNNGV, per germline.

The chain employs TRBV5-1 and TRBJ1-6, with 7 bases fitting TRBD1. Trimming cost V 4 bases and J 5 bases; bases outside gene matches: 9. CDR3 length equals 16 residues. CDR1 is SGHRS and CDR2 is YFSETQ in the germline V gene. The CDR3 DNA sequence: TGCGCCAGCAGCCTCTCGTACCAGGGGGATAATTCACCCCTCCACTTT. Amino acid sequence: CASSLSYQGDNSPLHF.

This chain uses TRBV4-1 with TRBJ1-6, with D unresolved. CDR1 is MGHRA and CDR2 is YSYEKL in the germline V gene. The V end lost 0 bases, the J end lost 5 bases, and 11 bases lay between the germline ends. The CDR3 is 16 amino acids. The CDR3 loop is CASSQDRGSHNSPLHF. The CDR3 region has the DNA TGCGCCAGCAGCCAAGATCGAGGGAGCCATAATTCACCCCTCCACTTT.

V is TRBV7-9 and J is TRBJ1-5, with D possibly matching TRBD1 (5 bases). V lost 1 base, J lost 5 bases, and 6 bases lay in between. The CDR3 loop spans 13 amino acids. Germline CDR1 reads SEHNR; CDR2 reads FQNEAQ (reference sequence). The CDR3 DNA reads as TGTGCCAGCAGCTTAGGGGGGGATCAGCCCCAGCATTTT. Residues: CASSLGGDQPQHF.

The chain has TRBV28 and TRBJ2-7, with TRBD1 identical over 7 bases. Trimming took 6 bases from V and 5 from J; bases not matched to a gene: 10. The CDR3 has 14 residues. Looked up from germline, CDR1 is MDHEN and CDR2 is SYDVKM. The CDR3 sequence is CASSSTGTDDEQYF. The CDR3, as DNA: TGTGCCAGCAGCTCGACAGGGACCGACGACGAGCAGTACTTC.

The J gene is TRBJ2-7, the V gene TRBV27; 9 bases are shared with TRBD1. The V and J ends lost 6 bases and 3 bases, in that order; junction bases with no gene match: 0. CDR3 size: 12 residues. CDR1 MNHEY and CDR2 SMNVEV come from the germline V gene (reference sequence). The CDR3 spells CASRGQGYEQYF. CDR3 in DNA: TGTGCCAGCAGGGGACAGGGCTACGAGCAGTACTTC.

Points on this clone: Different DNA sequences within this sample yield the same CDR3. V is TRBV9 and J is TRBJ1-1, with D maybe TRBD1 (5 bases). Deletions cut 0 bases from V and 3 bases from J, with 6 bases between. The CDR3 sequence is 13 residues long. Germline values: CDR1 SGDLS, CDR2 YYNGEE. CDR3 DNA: TGTGCCAGCAGCGTAGGGGGGGACACTGAAGCTTTCTTT. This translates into CASSVGGDTEAFF.

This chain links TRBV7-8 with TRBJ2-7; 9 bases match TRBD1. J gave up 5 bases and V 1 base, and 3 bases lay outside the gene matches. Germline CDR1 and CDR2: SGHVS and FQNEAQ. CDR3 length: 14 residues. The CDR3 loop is CASSLGRDRDEQYF. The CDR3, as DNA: TGTGCCAGCAGCTTAGGGCGGGACAGGGACGAGCAGTACTTC.